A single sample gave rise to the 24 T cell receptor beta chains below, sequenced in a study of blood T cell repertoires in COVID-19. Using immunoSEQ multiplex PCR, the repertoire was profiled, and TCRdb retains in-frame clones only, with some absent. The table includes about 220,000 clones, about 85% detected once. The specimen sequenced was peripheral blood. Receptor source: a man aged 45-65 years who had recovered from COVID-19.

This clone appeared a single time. The CDR3 loop reads CATIAGGFTGELFF. The CDR3, as DNA: TGTGCCACCATAGCGGGAGGTTTCACCGGGGAGCTGTTTTTT. The rearrangement uses TRBV28 and TRBJ2-2; 10 bases fit TRBD2. Looked up from germline, CDR1 is MDHEN and CDR2 is SYDVKM. The length of the CDR3 is 14 residues. Trimming took 10 bases from V and 4 from J; bases not matched to a gene: 6.

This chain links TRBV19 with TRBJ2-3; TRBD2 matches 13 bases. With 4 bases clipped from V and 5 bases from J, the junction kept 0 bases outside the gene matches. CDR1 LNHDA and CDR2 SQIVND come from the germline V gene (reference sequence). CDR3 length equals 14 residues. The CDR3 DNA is TGTGCCAGTAGTAGGACTAGCGGGGGAGATACGCAGTATTTT. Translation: CASSRTSGGDTQYF.

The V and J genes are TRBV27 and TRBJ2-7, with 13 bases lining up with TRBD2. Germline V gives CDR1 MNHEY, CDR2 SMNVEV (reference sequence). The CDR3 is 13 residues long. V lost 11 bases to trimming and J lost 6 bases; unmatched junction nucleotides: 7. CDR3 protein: CAVRTSGSREQYF. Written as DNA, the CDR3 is TGTGCCGTCCGGACTAGCGGGAGTCGCGAGCAGTACTTC.

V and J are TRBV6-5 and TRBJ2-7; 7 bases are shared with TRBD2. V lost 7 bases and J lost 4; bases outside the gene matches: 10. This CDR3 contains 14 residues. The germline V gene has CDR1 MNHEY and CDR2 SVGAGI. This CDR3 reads CASTHAGRGYEQYF. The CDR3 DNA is TGTGCCAGCACGCATGCAGGGAGGGGATACGAGCAGTACTTC.

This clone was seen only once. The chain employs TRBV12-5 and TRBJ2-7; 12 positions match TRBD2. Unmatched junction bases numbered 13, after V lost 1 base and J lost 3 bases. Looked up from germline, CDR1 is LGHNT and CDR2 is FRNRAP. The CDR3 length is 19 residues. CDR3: CASGLGLAGGPIHDYEQYF. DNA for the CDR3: TGTGCTAGTGGTTTGGGTCTAGCGGGAGGGCCGATACACGACTACGAGCAGTACTTC.

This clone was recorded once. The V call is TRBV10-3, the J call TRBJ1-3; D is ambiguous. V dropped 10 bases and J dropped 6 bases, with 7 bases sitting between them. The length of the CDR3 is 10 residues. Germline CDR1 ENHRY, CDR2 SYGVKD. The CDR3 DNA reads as TGTGCCACCGGAGCAAACACCATATATTTT. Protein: CATGANTIYF.

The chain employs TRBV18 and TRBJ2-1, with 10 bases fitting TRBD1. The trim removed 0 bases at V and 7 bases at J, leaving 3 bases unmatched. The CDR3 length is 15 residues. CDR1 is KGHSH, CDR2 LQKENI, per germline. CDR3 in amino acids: CASSPPGTGVNEQFF. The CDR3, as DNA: TGTGCCAGCTCACCACCCGGGACAGGGGTGAATGAGCAGTTCTTC.

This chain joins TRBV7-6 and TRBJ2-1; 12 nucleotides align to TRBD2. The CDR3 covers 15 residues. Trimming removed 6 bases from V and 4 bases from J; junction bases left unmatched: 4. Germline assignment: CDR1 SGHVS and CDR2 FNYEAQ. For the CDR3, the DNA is TGTGCCAGCAGTTCGACTAGCGGGAGATACAATGAGCAGTTCTTC. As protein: CASSSTSGRYNEQFF.

CDR3 protein: CASSTGQGPNEKLFF. CDR3 nucleotides: TGTGCCAGCAGCACGGGACAGGGACCTAATGAAAAACTGTTTTTT. The chain carries TRBV7-9 and TRBJ1-4, with 9 positions matching TRBD1. Germline CDR1 reads SEHNR; CDR2 reads FQNEAQ (reference sequence). V lost 5 bases and J lost 3; bases outside the gene matches: 4. CDR3 size: 15 residues. Supplemented by reference TRBV7-9 and TRBJ1-4, the full variable domain reads DTGVSQNPRHKITKRGQNVTFRCDPISEHNRLYWYRQTLGQGPEFLTYFQNEAQLEKSRLLSDRFSAERPKGSFSTLEIQRTEQGDSAMYLCASSTGQGPNEKLFFGSGTQLSVL.

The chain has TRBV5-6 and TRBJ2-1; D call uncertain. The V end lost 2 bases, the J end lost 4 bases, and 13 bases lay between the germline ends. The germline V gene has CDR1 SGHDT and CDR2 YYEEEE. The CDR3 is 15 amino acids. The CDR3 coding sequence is TGTGCCAGCAGCTTTAGAGGCAGCGAATACAATGAGCAGTTCTTC. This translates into CASSFRGSEYNEQFF.

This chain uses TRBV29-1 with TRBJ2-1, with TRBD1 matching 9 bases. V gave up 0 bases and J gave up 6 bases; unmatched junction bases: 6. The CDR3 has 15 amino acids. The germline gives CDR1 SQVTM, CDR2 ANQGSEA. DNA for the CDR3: TGCAGCGTTGAAGATCCGGGACAGGGACCCAATGAGCAGTTCTTC. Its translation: CSVEDPGQGPNEQFF.

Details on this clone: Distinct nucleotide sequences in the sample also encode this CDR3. The CDR3 region has the DNA TGTGCCAGCAGTTTGGGACACACCTACGAGCAGTACTTC. Translation: CASSLGHTYEQYF. V usage is TRBV28 and J usage is TRBJ2-7; TRBD1 is a possible D gene (6 bases). The CDR3 is 13 amino acids. V was pared by 3 bases and J by 2 bases, with 8 bases between. Germline CDR1 MDHEN, CDR2 SYDVKM.

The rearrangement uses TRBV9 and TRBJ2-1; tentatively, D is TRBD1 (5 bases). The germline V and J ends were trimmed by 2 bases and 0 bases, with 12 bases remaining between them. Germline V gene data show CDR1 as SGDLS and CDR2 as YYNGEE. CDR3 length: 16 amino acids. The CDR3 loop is CASSVEQASSYNEQFF. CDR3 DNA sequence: TGTGCCAGCAGCGTTGAACAGGCAAGCTCCTACAATGAGCAGTTCTTC. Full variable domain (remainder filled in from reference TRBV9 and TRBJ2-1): DSGVTQTPKHLITATGQRVTLRCSPRSGDLSVYWYQQSLDQGLQFLIQYYNGEERAKGNILERFSAQQFPDLHSELNLSSLELGDSALYFCASSVEQASSYNEQFFGPGTRLTVL.

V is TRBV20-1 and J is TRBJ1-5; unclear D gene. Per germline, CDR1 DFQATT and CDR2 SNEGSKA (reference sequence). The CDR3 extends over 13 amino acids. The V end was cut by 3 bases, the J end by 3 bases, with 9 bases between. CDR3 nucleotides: TGCAGTGCTAGTTCCAGGATCAATCAGCCCCAGCATTTT. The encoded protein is CSASSRINQPQHF.

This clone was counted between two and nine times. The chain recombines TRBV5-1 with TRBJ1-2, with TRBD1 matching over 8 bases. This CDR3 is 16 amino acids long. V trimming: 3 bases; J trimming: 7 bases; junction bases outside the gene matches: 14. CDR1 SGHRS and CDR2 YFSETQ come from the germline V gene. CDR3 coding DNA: TGCGCCAGCAGCTCTTCCCCCGACAGGGGACAAAGTGGCTACACCTTC. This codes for CASSSSPDRGQSGYTF.

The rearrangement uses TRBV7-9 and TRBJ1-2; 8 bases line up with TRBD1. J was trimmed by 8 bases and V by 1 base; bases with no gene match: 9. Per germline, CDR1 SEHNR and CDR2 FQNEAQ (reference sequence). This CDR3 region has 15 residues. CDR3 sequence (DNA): TGTGCCAGCAGCTTAGAGGACAGGGACATTAGAGGCTACACCTTC. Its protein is CASSLEDRDIRGYTF.

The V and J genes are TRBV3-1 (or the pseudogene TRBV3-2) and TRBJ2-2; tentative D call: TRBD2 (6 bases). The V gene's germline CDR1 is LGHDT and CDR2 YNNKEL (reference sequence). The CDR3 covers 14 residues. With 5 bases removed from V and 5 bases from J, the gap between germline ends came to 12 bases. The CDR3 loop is CASSSHGGTGELFF. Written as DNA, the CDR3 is TGTGCCAGCAGCTCCCACGGGGGAACCGGGGAGCTGTTTTTT.

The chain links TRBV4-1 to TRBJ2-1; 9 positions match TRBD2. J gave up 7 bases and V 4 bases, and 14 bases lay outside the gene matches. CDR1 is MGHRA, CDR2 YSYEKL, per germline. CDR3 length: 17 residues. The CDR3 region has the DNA TGCGCCAGCAGCCCATACGCTCTAGCGGGGCCTAGGAATGAGCAGTTCTTC. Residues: CASSPYALAGPRNEQFF.

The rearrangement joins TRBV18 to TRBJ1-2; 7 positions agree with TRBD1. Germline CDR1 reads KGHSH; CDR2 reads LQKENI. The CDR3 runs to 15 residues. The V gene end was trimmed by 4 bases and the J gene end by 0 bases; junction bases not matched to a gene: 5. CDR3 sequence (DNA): TGTGCCAGCTCACTAAGACAGGGATCTAACTATGGCTACACCTTC. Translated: CASSLRQGSNYGYTF.

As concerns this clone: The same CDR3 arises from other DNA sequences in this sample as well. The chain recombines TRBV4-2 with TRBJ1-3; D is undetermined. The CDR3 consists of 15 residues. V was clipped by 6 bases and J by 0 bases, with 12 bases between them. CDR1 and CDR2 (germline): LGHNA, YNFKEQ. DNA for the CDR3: TGTGCCAGCAGGCTCCGGGATAACTCTGGAAACACCATATATTTT. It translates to CASRLRDNSGNTIYF.

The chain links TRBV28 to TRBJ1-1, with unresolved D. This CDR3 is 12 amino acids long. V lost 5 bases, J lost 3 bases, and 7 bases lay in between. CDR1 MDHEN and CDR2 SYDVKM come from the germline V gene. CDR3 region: CASSPQYTEAFF. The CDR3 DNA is TGTGCCAGCAGTCCCCAATACACTGAAGCTTTCTTT.

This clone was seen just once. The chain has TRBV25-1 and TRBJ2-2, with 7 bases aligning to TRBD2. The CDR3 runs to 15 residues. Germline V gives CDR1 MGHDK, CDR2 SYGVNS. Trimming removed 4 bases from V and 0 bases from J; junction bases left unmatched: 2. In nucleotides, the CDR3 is TGTGCCAGCAGTGGGGGACTACCGAACACCGGGGAGCTGTTTTTT. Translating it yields CASSGGLPNTGELFF.

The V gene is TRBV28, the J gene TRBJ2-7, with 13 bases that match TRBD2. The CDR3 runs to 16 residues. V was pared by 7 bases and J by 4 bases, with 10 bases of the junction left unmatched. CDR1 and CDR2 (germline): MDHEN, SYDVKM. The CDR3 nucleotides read TGTGCCAGCACCGAGACTAGCGGGAGGAAAGTGTACGAGCAGTACTTC. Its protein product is CASTETSGRKVYEQYF.

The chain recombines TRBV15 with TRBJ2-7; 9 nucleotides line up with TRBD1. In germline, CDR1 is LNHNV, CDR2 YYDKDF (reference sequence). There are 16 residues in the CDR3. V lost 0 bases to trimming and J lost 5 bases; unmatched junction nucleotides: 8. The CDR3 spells CATSRDLRDRVHEQYF. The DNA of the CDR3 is TGTGCCACCAGCAGAGATTTGCGGGACAGGGTCCACGAGCAGTACTTC.